This T cell receptor (beta chain) was captured in a study of blood T cell repertoires in COVID-19. On the study more broadly: Some COVID-19 samples were acute and others convalescent; all came from the United States, Italy and Spain.

The CDR3 is 16 amino acids. The V gene's germline CDR1 is LNHNV and CDR2 YYDKDF (reference sequence). The ends were cut back, 7 bases at V and 6 bases at J, with 21 bases in the middle. Measured with immunoSEQ multiplex PCR; TCRdb has only the in-frame clones, and not every one. The repertoire holds about 230,000 clones, with around four fifths as singletons. The chain joins TRBV15 to TRBJ2-2, with a weak D call TRBD2 (6 bases). The sample was peripheral blood. This receptor was obtained from a woman in her seventies with active or convalescent COVID-19. CDR3 DNA: TGTGCCACCAACCCGTGGGAGGTCACTTCGCCCGGGGAGCTGTTTTTT. Residues: CATNPWEVTSPGELFF.